The present T cell receptor (beta chain) was sequenced within a study of blood T cell repertoires in COVID-19. Profiling relied on immunoSEQ multiplex PCR, and the TCRdb table lists in-frame clones only, not all of them. The sample holds roughly 99,000 clones, roughly 88% seen once. The CDR3 spans 17 residues. The germline V gene has CDR1 LGHNA and CDR2 YSLEER. J gave up 4 bases and V 0 bases, and 10 bases lay outside the gene matches. This clone was picked up a small number of times. Material for sequencing was peripheral blood. This TCR derives from a man aged 45-60 years with active or convalescent COVID-19. The chain combines TRBV4-3 with TRBJ1-2; 8 bases are a match to TRBD1. In nucleotides, the CDR3 is TGCGCCAGCAGCCAAGATTGGGCCGACAGGGGAGGCTATGGCTACACCTTC. It codes for CASSQDWADRGGYGYTF.